Each of the 20 T cell receptor beta chains below was sequenced from the same sample in a study of T-cell reconstitution after alpha-beta-depleted transplantation in children. TCRbeta library preparation incorporated unique molecular identifiers. From the PCR reads, TCRdb called clonotypes with MiXCR, one entry per CDR3 protein. The table lists 400,000 to 500,000 distinct CDR3 sequences, approximately 11% of them singletons. The sequencing here drew on PBMCs from the stem cell graft donor, taken from the stem cell graft. The source is a human donor who donated a stem cell graft to a child with acute myeloid leukemia.

This chain connects TRBV7-1 to TRBJ2-1; D might be TRBD2 (5 bases). TRBV7-1 is assigned to the ORF class and has an uncertain function. Trimming stripped 3 bases from V and 8 bases from J, with 8 bases between. The length of the CDR3 is 12 residues. The CDR3 reads CASSSGVDEQFF. The DNA of the CDR3 is TGTGCCAGCAGCTCCGGGGTCGATGAGCAGTTCTTC.

This rearrangement joins TRBV5-1 to TRBJ1-6; D might be TRBD1 (6 bases). There are 17 residues in the CDR3. Per the germline V gene, CDR1 is SGHRS and CDR2 is YFSETQ. With 0 bases removed from V and 8 bases from J, the gap between germline ends came to 18 bases. The CDR3 bases are TGCGCCAGCAGCTTGGGACAGGCCACTCGCGGCGATTCACCCCTCCACTTT. It codes for CASSLGQATRGDSPLHF.

This sequence joins TRBV5-4 and TRBJ2-2; 12 bases are shared with TRBD1. J was trimmed by 4 bases and V by 0 bases; bases with no gene match: 1. This CDR3 is built from 16 residues. Germline assignment: CDR1 SGHNT and CDR2 YYREEE (reference sequence). The CDR3 DNA reads TGTGCCAGCAGCTTGGGGGGACAGGGGGCCACCGGGGAGCTGTTTTTT. Protein: CASSLGGQGATGELFF.

This clonotype has only a few counts. The CDR3 nucleotides are TGTGCCAGCGGGTCCCTCTACAATGAGCAGTTCTTC. It is translated as CASGSLYNEQFF. The chain has TRBV7-9 and TRBJ2-1; D not resolved. CDR3 size: 12 residues. Germline V gives CDR1 SEHNR, CDR2 FQNEAQ (reference sequence). V gave up 8 bases and J gave up 3 bases, with 8 bases separating them.

This clonotype was seen at least ten times. The chain couples TRBV5-1 to TRBJ2-5; D may be TRBD1 or TRBD2 (5 bases each). This CDR3 region has 14 residues. CDR1 and CDR2 from the germline V gene are SGHRS and YFSETQ. Trimming shortened V by 5 bases and J by 2 bases, and 13 bases separated the two germline ends. The CDR3 coding sequence is TGCGCCAGCAGTATTGAGGGACGGCAAGAGACCCAGTACTTC. Its protein is CASSIEGRQETQYF.

This chain connects TRBV5-1 to TRBJ1-6; D is undetermined. The CDR3 length is 15 residues. Germline V gene data show CDR1 as SGHRS and CDR2 as YFSETQ. With 0 bases removed from V and 2 bases from J, the gap between germline ends came to 6 bases. The CDR3 reads CASSLGQAYNSPLHF. The CDR3 DNA is TGCGCCAGCAGCTTGGGTCAGGCCTATAATTCACCCCTCCACTTT.

This rearrangement joins TRBV6-1 to TRBJ2-5; tentatively, D is TRBD2 (6 bases). V was pared by 8 bases and J by 2 bases, with 12 bases between. CDR1 is MNHNS and CDR2 is SASEGT in the germline V gene. The CDR3 totals 13 residues. The CDR3 spells CASGGVLQETQYF. CDR3 coding DNA: TGTGCCAGCGGCGGGGTCCTTCAAGAGACCCAGTACTTC.

This clonotype was picked up a small number of times. J is TRBJ1-5 and V is TRBV2; D is uncertain. The CDR3 extends over 12 amino acids. V lost 7 bases to trimming and J lost 3 bases, with 7 bases between them. Germline assignment: CDR1 SNHLY and CDR2 FYNNEI. The CDR3 protein is CASKVDNQPQHF. CDR3 sequence (DNA): TGTGCCAGCAAGGTCGACAATCAGCCCCAGCATTTT.

With respect to this clonotype: The junction does not match germline at one end; this may be a read error. The chain combines TRBV7-9 with TRBJ2-5; the D gene is possibly TRBD2 (6 bases). The germline gives CDR1 SEHNR, CDR2 FQNEAQ (reference sequence). The CDR3 extends over 14 amino acids. CDR3 sequence (DNA): TGTGCCAGGAGCTACGGGACTGGAAGAGAGACCCAGTACTTC. Its translation: CARSYGTGRETQYF.

This clonotype came up many times. V is TRBV20-1 and J is TRBJ2-2; D gene ambiguous. Germline V gives CDR1 DFQATT, CDR2 SNEGSKA (reference sequence). The CDR3 covers 14 residues. Trimming shortened V by 3 bases and J by 8 bases, and 16 bases separated the two germline ends. In nucleotides, the CDR3 is TGCAGTGCTAGTGGTCAGGCCGTCGCTGGGGAGCTGTTTTTT. Translating it yields CSASGQAVAGELFF.

CDR3 loop: CASSQGFGGVTEAFF. The CDR3 region has the DNA TGCGCCAGCAGCCAAGGTTTCGGAGGGGTCACTGAAGCTTTCTTT. The rearrangement links TRBV4-3 to TRBJ1-1; a possible D gene is TRBD1 (5 bases). V shed 1 base and J shed 4 bases, with 13 bases lying between them. From germline, CDR1 is LGHNA and CDR2 YSLEER. The CDR3 is 15 residues long.

This clonotype has more than one count but fewer than ten. The rearrangement joins TRBV7-8 to TRBJ1-4; D is undetermined. V was trimmed by 1 base and J by 2 bases, leaving 14 bases between them. Germline loops: CDR1 SGHVS, CDR2 FQNEAQ. The CDR3 covers 17 residues. CDR3 coding DNA: TGTGCCAGCAGCTTAGACGTTGGCGTTGCGACTAATGAAAAACTGTTTTTT. Translated: CASSLDVGVATNEKLFF.

This clonotype was recorded many times. V gene TRBV27 combines with J gene TRBJ2-3; 13 bases align to TRBD2. This CDR3 is 17 amino acids long. Trimming removed 4 bases from V and 2 bases from J; junction bases left unmatched: 6. The V gene's germline CDR1 is MNHEY and CDR2 SMNVEV (reference sequence). The CDR3 DNA reads TGTGCCAGCAGTTGGGGGACTAGCGGGGAGCACACAGATACGCAGTATTTT. Translated, it gives CASSWGTSGEHTDTQYF.

This chain joins TRBV10-3 and TRBJ2-5, with 12 bases identical to TRBD2. The V gene's germline CDR1 is ENHRY and CDR2 SYGVKD. Unmatched junction bases numbered 13, after V lost 0 bases and J lost 5 bases. This CDR3 has 19 amino acids. CDR3 DNA sequence: TGTGCCATCAGTGAGTCGACTCAGTCTCTAGCGGGAGGGCTGGAGACCCAGTACTTC. It encodes CAISESTQSLAGGLETQYF.

The chain joins TRBV9 to TRBJ2-5; 7 positions agree with TRBD2. The V gene's germline CDR1 is SGDLS and CDR2 YYNGEE. The CDR3 runs to 17 residues. J was trimmed by 5 bases and V by 1 base; bases with no gene match: 14. The CDR3 loop reads CASSVSPNGAGRETQYF. The CDR3 DNA reads as TGTGCCAGCAGCGTATCCCCCAACGGGGCCGGGAGGGAGACCCAGTACTTC.

The chain couples TRBV15 to TRBJ2-6; unclear D gene. This CDR3 has 16 residues. Germline CDR1 LNHNV, CDR2 YYDKDF (reference sequence). The V and J ends lost 0 bases and 1 base respectively, with 7 bases between them. The CDR3, as DNA: TGTGCCACCAGCAGAGAATATTTTTCTGGGGCCAACGTCCTGACTTTC. Its protein product is CATSREYFSGANVLTF.

The chain uses TRBV4-3 and TRBJ2-7; possible D gene TRBD2, 6 bases. CDR3 size: 14 residues. From germline, CDR1 is LGHNA and CDR2 YSLEER. Trimming took 0 bases from V and 2 from J, leaving 8 bases between them. CDR3 in amino acids: CASSQDRETYEQYF. As DNA, the CDR3 is TGCGCCAGCAGCCAAGACCGGGAGACCTACGAGCAGTACTTC.

The chain couples TRBV11-2 to TRBJ1-4; tentatively, D is TRBD1 (6 bases). Per the germline V gene, CDR1 is SGHAT and CDR2 is FQNNGV. This CDR3 comprises 14 residues. Trimming cost V 3 bases and J 5 bases, with 10 bases left between them. CDR3 in amino acids: CASSFRGANEKLFF. The CDR3 coding sequence is TGTGCCAGCAGCTTTAGGGGGGCCAATGAAAAACTGTTTTTT. The entire variable domain, with the rest obtained from reference TRBV11-2 and TRBJ1-4, is as follows: EAGVAQSPRYKIIEKRQSVAFWCNPISGHATLYWYQQILGQGPKLLIQFQNNGVVDDSQLPKDRFSAERLKGVDSTLKIQPAKLEDSAVYLCASSFRGANEKLFFGSGTQLSVL.

This clonotype was counted ten times or more. The chain employs TRBV5-1 and TRBJ2-1, with TRBD2 matching over 8 bases. The CDR3 has 15 residues. V lost 0 bases to trimming and J lost 7 bases; unmatched junction nucleotides: 6. The V gene's germline CDR1 is SGHRS and CDR2 YFSETQ. CDR3 nucleotide sequence: TGCGCCAGCAGCTTGGTACCGGGACTAGAAAATGAGCAGTTCTTC. As protein: CASSLVPGLENEQFF.

The sample holds a few counts of this clonotype. V is TRBV5-1 and J is TRBJ2-2; D is possibly TRBD1 (5 bases). Trimming removed 8 bases at V and 1 base at J, with 15 bases between. The CDR3 sequence is 15 residues long. Germline CDR1 is SGHRS and CDR2 is YFSETQ. The CDR3 region has the DNA TGCGCCAGTTCCAACAGAACAGGGAACACCGGGGAGCTGTTTTTT. Amino acids: CASSNRTGNTGELFF. Complete variable domain (other parts from reference TRBV5-1 and TRBJ2-2): KAGVTQTPRYLIKTRGQQVTLSCSPISGHRSVSWYQQTPGQGLQFLFEYFSETQRNKGNFPGRFSGRQFSNSRSEMNVSTLELGDSALYLCASSNRTGNTGELFFGEGSRLTVL.